This T cell receptor (beta chain) was captured by sequencing in a study of T-cell reconstitution after alpha-beta-depleted transplantation in children. Study-wide points: From newly produced T cells came most of the T-cell counts and diversity one year after transplant. About two months after transplant, alpha-beta T cells reportedly came from several hundred expanded graft clones. Recipient T cells and thymic progenitors that survived were the source of the high TCRbeta diversity seen at day 60 in some patients.

The CDR3 is 13 residues long. V lost 5 bases and J lost 3, with 8 bases in between. Germline V CDR1 and CDR2: SEHNR, FQNEAQ (reference sequence). This clonotype was counted at least ten times. What it recognizes is unknown. Molecular barcoding with unique molecular identifiers was used for the TCRbeta library. TCRdb re-called the PCR reads through MiXCR, storing one row per CDR3 protein. This repertoire shows over 150,000 distinct CDR3 sequences, about 7% found once; its top ten account for more than 5.5%. The chain is built from TRBV7-9 and TRBJ2-1; D remains unclear. Sequenced material: PBMCs, taken before TCRalphabeta/CD19-depleted stem cell transplant. The clonotype originates from a boy between 2 and 10 years old with acute lymphoblastic leukemia, due to receive a stem cell transplant. CDR3 in amino acids: CASSDGDYNEQFF. Here the CDR3 DNA reads TGTGCCAGCAGCGACGGCGACTACAATGAGCAGTTCTTC.